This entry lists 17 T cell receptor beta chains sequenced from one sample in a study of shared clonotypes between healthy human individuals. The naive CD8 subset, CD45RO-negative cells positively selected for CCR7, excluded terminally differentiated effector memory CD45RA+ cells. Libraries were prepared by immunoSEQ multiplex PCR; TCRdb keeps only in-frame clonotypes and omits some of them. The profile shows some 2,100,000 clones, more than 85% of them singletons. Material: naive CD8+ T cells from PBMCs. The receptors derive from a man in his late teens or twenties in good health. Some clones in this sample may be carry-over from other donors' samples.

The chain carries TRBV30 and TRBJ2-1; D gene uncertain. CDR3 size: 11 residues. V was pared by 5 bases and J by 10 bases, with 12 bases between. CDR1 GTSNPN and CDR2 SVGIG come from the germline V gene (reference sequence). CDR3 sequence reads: CAWDRSEEQFF. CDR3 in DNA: TGTGCCTGGGACCGCAGCGAGGAGCAGTTCTTC.

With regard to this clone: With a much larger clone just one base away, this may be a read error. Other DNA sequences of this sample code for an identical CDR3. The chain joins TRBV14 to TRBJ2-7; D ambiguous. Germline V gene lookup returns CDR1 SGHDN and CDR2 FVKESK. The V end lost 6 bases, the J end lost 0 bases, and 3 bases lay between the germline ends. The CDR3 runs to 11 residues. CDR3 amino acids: CASSGSYEQYF. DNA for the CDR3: TGTGCCAGCAGTGGCTCCTACGAGCAGTACTTC.

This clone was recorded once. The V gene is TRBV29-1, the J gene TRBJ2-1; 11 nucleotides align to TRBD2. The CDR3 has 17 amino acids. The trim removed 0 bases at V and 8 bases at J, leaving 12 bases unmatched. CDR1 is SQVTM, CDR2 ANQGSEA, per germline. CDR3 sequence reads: CSVEDQTGLAVVDEQFF. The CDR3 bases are TGCAGCGTTGAAGATCAAACGGGACTAGCGGTGGTCGATGAGCAGTTCTTC.

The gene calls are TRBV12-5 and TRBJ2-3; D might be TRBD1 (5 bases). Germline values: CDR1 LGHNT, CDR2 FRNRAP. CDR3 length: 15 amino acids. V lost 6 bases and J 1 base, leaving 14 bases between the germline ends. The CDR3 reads CASGKSGARTDTQYF. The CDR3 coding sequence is TGTGCTAGTGGCAAAAGTGGGGCCCGCACAGATACGCAGTATTTT.

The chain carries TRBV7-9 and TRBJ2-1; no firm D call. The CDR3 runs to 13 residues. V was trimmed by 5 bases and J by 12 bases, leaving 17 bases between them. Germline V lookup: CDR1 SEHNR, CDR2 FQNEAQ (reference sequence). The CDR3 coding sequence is TGTGCCAGCAGCCCCGGACCCCTGGTTGGGCAGTTCTTC. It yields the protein CASSPGPLVGQFF.

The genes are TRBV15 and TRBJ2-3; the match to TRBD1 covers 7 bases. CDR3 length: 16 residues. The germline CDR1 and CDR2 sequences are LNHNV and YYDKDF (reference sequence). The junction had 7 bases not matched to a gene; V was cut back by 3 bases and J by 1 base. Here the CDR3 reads CATSSPTGDRTDTQYF. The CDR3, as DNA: TGTGCCACCAGCAGCCCTACAGGGGACCGCACAGATACGCAGTATTTT.

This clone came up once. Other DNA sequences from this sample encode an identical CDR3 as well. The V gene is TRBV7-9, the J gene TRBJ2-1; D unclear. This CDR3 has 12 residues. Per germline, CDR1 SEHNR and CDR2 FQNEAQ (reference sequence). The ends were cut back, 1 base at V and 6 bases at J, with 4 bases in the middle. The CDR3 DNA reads TGTGCCAGCAGCTTAGGAGCCAATGAGCAGTTCTTC. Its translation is CASSLGANEQFF.

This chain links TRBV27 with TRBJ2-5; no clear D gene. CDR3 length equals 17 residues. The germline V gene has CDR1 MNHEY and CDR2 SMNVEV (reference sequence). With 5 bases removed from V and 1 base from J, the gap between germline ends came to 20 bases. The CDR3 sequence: CASSTNRASLGQETQYF. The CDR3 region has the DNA TGTGCCAGCAGTACAAACCGGGCTAGTCTCGGCCAAGAGACCCAGTACTTC.

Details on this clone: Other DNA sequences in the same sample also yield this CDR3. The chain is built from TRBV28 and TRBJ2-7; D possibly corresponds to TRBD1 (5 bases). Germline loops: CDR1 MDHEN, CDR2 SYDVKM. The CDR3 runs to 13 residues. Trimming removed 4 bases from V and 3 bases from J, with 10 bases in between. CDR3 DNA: TGTGCCAGCAGTTCCCCAGGACACTACGAGCAGTACTTC. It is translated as CASSSPGHYEQYF.

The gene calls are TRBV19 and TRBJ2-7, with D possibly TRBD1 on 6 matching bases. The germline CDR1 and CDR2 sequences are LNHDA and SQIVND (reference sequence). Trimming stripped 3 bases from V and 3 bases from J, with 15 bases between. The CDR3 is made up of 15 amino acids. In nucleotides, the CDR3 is TGTGCCAGTAGTATGTGGGCAGGGGCACTCTACGAGCAGTACTTC. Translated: CASSMWAGALYEQYF.

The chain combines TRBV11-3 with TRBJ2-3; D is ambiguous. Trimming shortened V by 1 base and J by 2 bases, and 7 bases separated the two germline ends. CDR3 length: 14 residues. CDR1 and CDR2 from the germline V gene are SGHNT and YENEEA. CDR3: CASSLGPYTDTQYF. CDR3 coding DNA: TGTGCCAGCAGCTTAGGCCCATACACAGATACGCAGTATTTT.

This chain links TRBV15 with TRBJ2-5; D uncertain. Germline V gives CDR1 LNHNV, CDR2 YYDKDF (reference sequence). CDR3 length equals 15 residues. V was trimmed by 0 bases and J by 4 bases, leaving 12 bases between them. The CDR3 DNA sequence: TGTGCCACCAGCAGAGAGTACGCAGCCCCAGAGACCCAGTACTTC. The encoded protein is CATSREYAAPETQYF.

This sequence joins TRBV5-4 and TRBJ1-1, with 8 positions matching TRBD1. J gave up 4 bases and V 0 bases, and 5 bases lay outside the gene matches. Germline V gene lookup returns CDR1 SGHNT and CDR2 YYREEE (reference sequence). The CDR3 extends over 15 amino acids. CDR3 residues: CASSLGQGTGTEAFF. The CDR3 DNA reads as TGTGCCAGCAGCTTGGGACAGGGGACGGGCACTGAAGCTTTCTTT.

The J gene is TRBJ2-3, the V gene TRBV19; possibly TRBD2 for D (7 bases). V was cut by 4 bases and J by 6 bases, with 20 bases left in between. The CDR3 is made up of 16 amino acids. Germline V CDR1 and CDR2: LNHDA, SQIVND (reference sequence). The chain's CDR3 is CASSTPWGGLGDTQYF. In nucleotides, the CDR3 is TGTGCCAGTAGTACACCCTGGGGGGGCCTGGGGGATACGCAGTATTTT. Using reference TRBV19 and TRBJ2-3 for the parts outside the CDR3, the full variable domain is DGGITQSPKYLFRKEGQNVTLSCEQNLNHDAMYWYRQDPGQGLRLIYYSQIVNDFQKGDIAEGYSVSREKKESFPLTVTSAQKNPTAFYLCASSTPWGGLGDTQYFGPGTRLTVL.

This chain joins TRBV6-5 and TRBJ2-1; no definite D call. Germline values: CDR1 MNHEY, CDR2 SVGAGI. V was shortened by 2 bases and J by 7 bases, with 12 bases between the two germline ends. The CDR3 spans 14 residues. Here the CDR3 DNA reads TGTGCCAGCAGTTACACCCGACAATTGAATGAGCAGTTCTTC. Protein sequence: CASSYTRQLNEQFF.

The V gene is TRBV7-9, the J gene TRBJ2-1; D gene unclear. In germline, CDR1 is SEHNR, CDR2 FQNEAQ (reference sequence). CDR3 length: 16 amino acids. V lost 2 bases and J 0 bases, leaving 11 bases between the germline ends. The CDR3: CASSLSQPSSYNEQFF. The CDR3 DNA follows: TGTGCCAGCAGCTTATCCCAACCAAGCTCCTACAATGAGCAGTTCTTC.

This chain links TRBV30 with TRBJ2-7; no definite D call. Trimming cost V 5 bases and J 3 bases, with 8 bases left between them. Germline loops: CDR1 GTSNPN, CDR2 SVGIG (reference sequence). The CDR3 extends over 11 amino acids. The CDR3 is CAWGRFYEQYF. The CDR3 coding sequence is TGTGCCTGGGGACGATTCTACGAGCAGTACTTC.